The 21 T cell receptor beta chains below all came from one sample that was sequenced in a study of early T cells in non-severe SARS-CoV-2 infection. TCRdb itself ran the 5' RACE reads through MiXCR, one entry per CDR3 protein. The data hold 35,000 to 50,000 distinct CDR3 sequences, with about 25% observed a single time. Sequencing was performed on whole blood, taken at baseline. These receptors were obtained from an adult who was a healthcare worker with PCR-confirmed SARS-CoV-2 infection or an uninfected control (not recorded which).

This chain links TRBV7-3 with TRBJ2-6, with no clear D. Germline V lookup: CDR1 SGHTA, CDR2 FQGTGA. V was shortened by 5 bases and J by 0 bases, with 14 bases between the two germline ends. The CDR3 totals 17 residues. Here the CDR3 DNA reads TGTGCCAGCAGCCCTCATCTCTGGAGCTCTGGGGCCAACGTCCTGACTTTC. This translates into CASSPHLWSSGANVLTF. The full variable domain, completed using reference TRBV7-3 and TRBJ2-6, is GAGVSQTPSNKVTEKGKYVELRCDPISGHTALYWYRQSLGQGPEFLIYFQGTGAADDSGLPNDRFFAVRPEGSVSTLKIQRTERGDSAVYLCASSPHLWSSGANVLTFGAGSRLTVL.

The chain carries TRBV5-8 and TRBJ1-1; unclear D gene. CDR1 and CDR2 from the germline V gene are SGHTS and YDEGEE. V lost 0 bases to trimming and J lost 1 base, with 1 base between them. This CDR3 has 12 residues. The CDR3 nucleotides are TGTGCCAGCAGCTTGGCGAACACTGAAGCTTTCTTT. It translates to CASSLANTEAFF.

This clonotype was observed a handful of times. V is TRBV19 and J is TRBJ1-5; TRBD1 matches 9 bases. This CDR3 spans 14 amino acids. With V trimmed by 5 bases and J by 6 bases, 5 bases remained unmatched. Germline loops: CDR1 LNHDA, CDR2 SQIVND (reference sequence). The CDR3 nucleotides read TGTGCCAGTAGTGACAGGGGGTTTACTCAGCCCCAGCATTTT. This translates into CASSDRGFTQPQHF.

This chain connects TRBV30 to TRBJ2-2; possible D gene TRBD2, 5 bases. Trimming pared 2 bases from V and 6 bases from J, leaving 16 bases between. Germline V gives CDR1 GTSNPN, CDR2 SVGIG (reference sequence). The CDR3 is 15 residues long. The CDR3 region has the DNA TGTGCCTGGAGTACGTGGGGAGCGGCCGCCGGGGAGCTGTTTTTT. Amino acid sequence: CAWSTWGAAAGELFF.

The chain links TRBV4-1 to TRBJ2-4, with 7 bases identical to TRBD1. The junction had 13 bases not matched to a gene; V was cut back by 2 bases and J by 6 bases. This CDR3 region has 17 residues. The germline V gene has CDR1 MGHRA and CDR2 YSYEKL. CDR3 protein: CASSQTPGQAVGNIQYF. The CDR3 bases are TGCGCCAGCAGCCAAACTCCTGGACAGGCCGTCGGAAACATTCAGTACTTC.

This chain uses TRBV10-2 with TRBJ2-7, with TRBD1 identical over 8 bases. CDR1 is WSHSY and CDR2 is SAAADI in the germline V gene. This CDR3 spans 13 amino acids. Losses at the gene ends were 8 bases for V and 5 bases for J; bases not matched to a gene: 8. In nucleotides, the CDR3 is TGCGCCAGCGGGTGGACAGGGCCCGACGAGCAGTACTTC. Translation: CASGWTGPDEQYF.

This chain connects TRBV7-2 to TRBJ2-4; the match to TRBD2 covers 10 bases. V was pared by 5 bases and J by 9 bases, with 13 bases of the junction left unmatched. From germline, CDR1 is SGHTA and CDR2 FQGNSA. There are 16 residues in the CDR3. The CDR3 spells CASSLSGGPILSIQYF. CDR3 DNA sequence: TGTGCCAGCAGCCTTAGCGGGGGGCCCATCCTTTCCATTCAGTACTTC.

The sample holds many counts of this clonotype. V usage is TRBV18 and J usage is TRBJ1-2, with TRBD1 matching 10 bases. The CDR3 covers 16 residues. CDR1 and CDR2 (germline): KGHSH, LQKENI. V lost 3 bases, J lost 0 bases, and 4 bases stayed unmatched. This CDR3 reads CASSPPGTGANYGYTF. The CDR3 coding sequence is TGTGCCAGCTCACCCCCCGGGACAGGGGCTAACTATGGCTACACCTTC.

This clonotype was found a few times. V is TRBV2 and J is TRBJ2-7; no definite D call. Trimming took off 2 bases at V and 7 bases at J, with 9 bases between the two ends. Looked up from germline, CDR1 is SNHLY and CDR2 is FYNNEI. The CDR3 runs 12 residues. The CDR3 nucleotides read TGTGCCAGCAGTGAAAATCCCTGGGAGCAGTACTTC. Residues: CASSENPWEQYF.

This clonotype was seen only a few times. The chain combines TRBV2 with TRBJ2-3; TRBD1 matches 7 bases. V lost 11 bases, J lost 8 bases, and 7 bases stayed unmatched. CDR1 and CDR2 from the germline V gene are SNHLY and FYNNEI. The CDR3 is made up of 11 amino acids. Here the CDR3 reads CAGGQYGTQYF. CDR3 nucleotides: TGTGCCGGGGGACAGTATGGTACGCAGTATTTT. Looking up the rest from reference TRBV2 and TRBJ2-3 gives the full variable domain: EPEVTQTPSHQVTQMGQEVILRCVPISNHLYFYWYRQILGQKVEFLVSFYNNEISEKSEIFDDQFSVERPDGSNFTLKIRSTKLEDSAMYFCAGGQYGTQYFGPGTRLTVL.

This chain's CDR3 is CASSLRGLGGNQPQHF. CDR3 in DNA: TGTGCCAGCAGCTTAAGGGGATTAGGGGGCAATCAGCCCCAGCATTTT. This chain uses TRBV7-2 with TRBJ1-5; D might be TRBD1 (5 bases). CDR1 is SGHTA and CDR2 is FQGNSA in the germline V gene. The V gene lost 2 bases and the J gene lost 2 bases, with 13 bases spanning the gap. The CDR3 spans 16 residues.

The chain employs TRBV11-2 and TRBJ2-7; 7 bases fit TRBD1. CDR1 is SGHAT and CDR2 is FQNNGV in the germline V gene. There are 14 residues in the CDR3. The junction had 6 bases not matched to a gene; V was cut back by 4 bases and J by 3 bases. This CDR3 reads CASSSPSGGYEQYF. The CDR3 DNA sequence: TGTGCCAGCAGCTCCCCCTCAGGGGGCTACGAGCAGTACTTC.

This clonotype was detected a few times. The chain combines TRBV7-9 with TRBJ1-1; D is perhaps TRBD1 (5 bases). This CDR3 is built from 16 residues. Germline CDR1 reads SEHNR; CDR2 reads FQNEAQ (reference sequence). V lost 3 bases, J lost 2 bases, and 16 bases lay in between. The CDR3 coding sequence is TGTGCCAGCAGCTTCGCGTCTGGGGCGAGTAACACTGAAGCTTTCTTT. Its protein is CASSFASGASNTEAFF. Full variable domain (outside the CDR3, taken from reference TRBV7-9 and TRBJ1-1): DTGVSQNPRHKITKRGQNVTFRCDPISEHNRLYWYRQTLGQGPEFLTYFQNEAQLEKSRLLSDRFSAERPKGSFSTLEIQRTEQGDSAMYLCASSFASGASNTEAFFGQGTRLTVV.

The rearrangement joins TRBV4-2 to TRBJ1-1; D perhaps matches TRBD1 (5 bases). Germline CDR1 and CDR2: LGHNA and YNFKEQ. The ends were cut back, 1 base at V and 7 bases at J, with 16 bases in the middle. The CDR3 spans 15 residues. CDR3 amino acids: CASSQAGTFPDEAFF. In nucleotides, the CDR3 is TGTGCCAGCAGCCAAGCCGGGACCTTCCCTGATGAAGCTTTCTTT.

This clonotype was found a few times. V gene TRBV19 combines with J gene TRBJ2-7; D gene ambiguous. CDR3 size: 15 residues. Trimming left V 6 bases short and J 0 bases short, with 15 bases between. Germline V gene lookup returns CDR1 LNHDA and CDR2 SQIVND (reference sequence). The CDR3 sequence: CASSLPGSTSYEQYF. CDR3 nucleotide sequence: TGTGCCAGTAGCCTCCCTGGCAGCACCTCCTACGAGCAGTACTTC.

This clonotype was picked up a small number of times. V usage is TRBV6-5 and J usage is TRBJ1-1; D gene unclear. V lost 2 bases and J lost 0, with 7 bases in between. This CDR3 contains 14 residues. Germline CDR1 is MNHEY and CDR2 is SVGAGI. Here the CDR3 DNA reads TGTGCCAGCAGTTACGAGGGTTTGAACACTGAAGCTTTCTTT. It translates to CASSYEGLNTEAFF.

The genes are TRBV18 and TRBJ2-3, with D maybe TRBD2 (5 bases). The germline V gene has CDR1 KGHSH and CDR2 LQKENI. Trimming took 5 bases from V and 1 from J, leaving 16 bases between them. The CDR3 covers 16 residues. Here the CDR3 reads CASSRTPPHGTDTQYF. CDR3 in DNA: TGTGCCAGCTCAAGGACTCCGCCCCATGGCACAGATACGCAGTATTTT. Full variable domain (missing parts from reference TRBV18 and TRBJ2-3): NAGVMQNPRHLVRRRGQEARLRCSPMKGHSHVYWYRQLPEEGLKFMVYLQKENIIDESGMPKERFSAEFPKEGPSILRIQQVVRGDSAAYFCASSRTPPHGTDTQYFGPGTRLTVL.

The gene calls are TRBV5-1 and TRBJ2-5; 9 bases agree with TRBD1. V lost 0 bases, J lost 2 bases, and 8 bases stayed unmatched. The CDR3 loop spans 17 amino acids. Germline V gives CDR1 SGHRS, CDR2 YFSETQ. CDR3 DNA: TGCGCCAGCAGCTTGGGCGGGACAGGGAGGCGGCAAGAGACCCAGTACTTC. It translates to CASSLGGTGRRQETQYF.

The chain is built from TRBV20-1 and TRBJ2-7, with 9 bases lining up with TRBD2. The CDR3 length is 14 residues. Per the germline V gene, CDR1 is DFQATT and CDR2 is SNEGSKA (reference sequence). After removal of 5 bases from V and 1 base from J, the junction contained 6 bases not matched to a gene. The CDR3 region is CSALSGGTSYEQYF. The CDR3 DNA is TGCAGTGCTCTGAGCGGGGGGACGTCCTACGAGCAGTACTTC.

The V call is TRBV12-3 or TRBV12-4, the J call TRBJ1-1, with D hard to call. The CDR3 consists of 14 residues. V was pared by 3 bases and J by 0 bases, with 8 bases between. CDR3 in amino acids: CASSFGRLNTEAFF. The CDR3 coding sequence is TGTGCCAGCAGTTTTGGCAGACTGAACACTGAAGCTTTCTTT.

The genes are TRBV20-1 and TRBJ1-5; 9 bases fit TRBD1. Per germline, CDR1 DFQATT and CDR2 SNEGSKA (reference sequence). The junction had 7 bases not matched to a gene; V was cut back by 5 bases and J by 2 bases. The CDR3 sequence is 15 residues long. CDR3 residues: CSAPARTGGNQPQHF. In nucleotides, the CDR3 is TGCAGTGCTCCTGCCCGGACAGGGGGCAATCAGCCCCAGCATTTT.